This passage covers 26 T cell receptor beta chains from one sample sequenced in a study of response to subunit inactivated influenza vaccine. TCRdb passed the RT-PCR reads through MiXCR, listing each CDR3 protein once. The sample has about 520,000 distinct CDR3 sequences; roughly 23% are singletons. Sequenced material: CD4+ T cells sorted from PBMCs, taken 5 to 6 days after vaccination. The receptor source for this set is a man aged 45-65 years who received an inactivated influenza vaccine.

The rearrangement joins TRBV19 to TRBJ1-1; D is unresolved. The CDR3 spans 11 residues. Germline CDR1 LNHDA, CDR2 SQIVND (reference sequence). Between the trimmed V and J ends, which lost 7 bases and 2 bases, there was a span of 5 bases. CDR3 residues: CASNYNTEAFF. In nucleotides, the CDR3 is TGTGCCAGTAACTATAACACTGAAGCTTTCTTT. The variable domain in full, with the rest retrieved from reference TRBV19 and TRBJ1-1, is DGGITQSPKYLFRKEGQNVTLSCEQNLNHDAMYWYRQDPGQGLRLIYYSQIVNDFQKGDIAEGYSVSREKKESFPLTVTSAQKNPTAFYLCASNYNTEAFFGQGTRLTVV.

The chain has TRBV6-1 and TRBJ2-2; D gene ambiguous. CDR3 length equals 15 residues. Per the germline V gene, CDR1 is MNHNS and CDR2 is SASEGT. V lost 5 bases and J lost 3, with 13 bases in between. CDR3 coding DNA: TGTGCCAGCAGTCCCTCCTTTGGCGACACCGGGGAGCTGTTTTTT. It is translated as CASSPSFGDTGELFF.

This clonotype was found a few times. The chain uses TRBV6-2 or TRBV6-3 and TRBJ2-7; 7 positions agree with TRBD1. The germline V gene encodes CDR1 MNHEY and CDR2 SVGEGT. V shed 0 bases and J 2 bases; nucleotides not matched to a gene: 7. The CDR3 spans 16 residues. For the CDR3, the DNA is TGTGCCAGCAGTTACTCGGCGGACAGGTCCACCTACGAGCAGTACTTC. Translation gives CASSYSADRSTYEQYF.

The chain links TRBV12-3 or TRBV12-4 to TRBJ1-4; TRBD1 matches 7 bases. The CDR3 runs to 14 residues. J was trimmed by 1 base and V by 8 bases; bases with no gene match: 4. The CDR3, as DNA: TGTGCCAGCGCGCACAGGGGAACTAATGAAAAACTGTTTTTT. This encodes CASAHRGTNEKLFF.

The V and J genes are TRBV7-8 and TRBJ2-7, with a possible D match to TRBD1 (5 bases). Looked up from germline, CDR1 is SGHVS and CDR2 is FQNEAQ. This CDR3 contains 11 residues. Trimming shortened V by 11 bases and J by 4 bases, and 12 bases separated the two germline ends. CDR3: CASDQGYEQYF. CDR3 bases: TGTGCCTCTGATCAGGGATACGAGCAGTACTTC. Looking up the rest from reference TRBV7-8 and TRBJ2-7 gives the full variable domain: GAGVSQSPRYKVAKRGQDVALRCDPISGHVSLFWYQQALGQGPEFLTYFQNEAQLDKSGLPSDRFFAERPEGSVSTLKIQRTQQEDSAVYLCASDQGYEQYFGPGTRLTVT.

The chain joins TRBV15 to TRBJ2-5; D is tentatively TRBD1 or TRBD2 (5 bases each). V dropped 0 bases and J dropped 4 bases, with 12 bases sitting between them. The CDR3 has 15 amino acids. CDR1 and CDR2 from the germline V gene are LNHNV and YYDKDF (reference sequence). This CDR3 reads CATSRDRFGGETQYF. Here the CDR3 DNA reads TGTGCCACCAGCAGAGACAGGTTTGGGGGAGAGACCCAGTACTTC.

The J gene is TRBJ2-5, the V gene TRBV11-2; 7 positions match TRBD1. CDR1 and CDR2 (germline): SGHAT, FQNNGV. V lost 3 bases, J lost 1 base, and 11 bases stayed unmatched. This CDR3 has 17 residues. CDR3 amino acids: CASSLGYRGPLQETQYF. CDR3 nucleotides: TGTGCCAGCAGCTTGGGCTACAGGGGCCCACTCCAAGAGACCCAGTACTTC.

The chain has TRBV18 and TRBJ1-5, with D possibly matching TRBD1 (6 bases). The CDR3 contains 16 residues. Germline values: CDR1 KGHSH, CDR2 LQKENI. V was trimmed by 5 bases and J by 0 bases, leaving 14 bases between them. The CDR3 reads CASSTSTGNSNQPQHF. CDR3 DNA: TGTGCCAGCTCAACAAGCACAGGGAATAGCAATCAGCCCCAGCATTTT.

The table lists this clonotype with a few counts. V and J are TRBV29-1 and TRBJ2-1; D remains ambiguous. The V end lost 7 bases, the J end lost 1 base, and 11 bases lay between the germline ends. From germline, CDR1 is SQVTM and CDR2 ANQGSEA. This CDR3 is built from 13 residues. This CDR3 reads CSGAARSYNEQFF. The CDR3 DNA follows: TGCAGCGGGGCCGCCCGGTCCTACAATGAGCAGTTCTTC.

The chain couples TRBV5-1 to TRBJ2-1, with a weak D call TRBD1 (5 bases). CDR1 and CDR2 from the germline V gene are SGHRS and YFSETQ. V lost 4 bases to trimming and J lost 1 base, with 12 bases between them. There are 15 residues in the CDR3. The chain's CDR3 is CASSVQVGSYNEQFF. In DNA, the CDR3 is TGCGCCAGCAGCGTACAGGTAGGGTCCTACAATGAGCAGTTCTTC.

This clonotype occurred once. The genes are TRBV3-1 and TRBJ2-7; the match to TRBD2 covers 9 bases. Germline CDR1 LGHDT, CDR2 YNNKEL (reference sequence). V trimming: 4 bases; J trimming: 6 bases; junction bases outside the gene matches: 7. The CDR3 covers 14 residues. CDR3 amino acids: CASSRVAGVIEQYF. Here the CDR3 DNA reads TGTGCCAGCAGCCGGGTAGCGGGAGTGATCGAGCAGTACTTC.

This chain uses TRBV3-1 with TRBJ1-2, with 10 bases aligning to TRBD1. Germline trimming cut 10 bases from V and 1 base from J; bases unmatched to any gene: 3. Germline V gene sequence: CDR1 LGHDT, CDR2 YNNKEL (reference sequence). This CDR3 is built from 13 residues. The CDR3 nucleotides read TGTGCCACTCGGGACAGGGGTAACTATGGCTACACCTTC. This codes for CATRDRGNYGYTF. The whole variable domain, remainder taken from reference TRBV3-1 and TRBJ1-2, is DTAVSQTPKYLVTQMGNDKSIKCEQNLGHDTMYWYKQDSKKFLKIMFSYNNKELIINETVPNRFSPKSPDKAHLNLHINSLELGDSAVYFCATRDRGNYGYTFGSGTRLTVV.

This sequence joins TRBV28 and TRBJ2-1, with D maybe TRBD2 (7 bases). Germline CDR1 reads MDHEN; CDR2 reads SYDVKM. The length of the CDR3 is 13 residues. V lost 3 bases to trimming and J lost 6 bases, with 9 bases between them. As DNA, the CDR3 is TGTGCCAGCAGTTTCGCGGGGGCCAATGAGCAGTTCTTC. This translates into CASSFAGANEQFF. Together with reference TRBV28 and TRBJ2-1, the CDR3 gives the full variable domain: DVKVTQSSRYLVKRTGEKVFLECVQDMDHENMFWYRQDPGLGLRLIYFSYDVKMKEKGDIPEGYSVSREKKERFSLILESASTNQTSMYLCASSFAGANEQFFGPGTRLTVL.

In DNA, the CDR3 is TGTGCCAGCAGTGTTCCTCCGGGACAGGGGGCCTACGAGCAGTACTTC. This codes for CASSVPPGQGAYEQYF. The chain is built from TRBV6-1 and TRBJ2-7; TRBD1 matches 11 bases. The CDR3 has 16 residues. The J segment lost 2 bases and the V segment lost 4 bases, leaving 7 bases of the junction unmatched. Germline assignment: CDR1 MNHNS and CDR2 SASEGT.

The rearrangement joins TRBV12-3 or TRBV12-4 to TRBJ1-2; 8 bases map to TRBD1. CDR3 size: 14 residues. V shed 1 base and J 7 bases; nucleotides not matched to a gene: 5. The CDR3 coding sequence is TGTGCCAGCAGTTTAGACAGGGGGTTGTTTGGCTACACCTTC. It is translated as CASSLDRGLFGYTF.

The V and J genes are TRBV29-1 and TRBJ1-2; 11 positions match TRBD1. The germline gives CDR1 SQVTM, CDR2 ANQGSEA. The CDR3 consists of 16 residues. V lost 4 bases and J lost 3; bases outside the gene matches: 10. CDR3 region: CSVVRRDRGSYYGYTF. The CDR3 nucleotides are TGCAGCGTTGTACGCCGGGACAGGGGGTCGTACTATGGCTACACCTTC.

The CDR3 is CASSPWEGRKSPLHF. For the CDR3, the DNA is TGTGCCAGCAGCCCCTGGGAGGGAAGAAAATCACCCCTCCACTTT. The chain couples TRBV28 to TRBJ1-6; D is undetermined. CDR3 length equals 15 residues. The germline V gene has CDR1 MDHEN and CDR2 SYDVKM. V was clipped by 6 bases and J by 10 bases, with 19 bases between them.

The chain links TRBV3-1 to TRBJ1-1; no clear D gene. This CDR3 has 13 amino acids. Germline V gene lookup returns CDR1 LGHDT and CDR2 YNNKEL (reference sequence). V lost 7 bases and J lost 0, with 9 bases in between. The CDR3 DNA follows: TGTGCCAGCACCCAGAGTATGAACACTGAAGCTTTCTTT. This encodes CASTQSMNTEAFF.

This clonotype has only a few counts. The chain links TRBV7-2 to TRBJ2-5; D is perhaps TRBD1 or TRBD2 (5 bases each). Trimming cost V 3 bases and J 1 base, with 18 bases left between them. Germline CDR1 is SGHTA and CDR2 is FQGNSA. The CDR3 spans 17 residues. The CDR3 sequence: CASSLTGTLISQETQYF. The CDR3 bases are TGTGCCAGCAGCTTGACCGGGACCCTTATATCCCAAGAGACCCAGTACTTC.

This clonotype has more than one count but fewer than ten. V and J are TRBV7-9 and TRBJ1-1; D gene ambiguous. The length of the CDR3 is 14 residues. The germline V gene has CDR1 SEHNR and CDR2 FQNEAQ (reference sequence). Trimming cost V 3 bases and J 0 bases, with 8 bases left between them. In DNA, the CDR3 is TGTGCCAGCAGCTTTTCGTCATTGAACACTGAAGCTTTCTTT. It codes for CASSFSSLNTEAFF. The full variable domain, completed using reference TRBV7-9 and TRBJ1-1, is DTGVSQNPRHKITKRGQNVTFRCDPISEHNRLYWYRQTLGQGPEFLTYFQNEAQLEKSRLLSDRFSAERPKGSFSTLEIQRTEQGDSAMYLCASSFSSLNTEAFFGQGTRLTVV.

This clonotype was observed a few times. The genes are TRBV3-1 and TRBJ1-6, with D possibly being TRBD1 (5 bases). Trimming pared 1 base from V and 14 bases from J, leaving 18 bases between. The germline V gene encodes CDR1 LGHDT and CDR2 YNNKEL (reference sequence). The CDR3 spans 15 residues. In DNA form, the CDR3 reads TGTGCCAGCAGCCAAGCTATGGGGACCACAAGTTCCCTCCACTTT. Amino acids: CASSQAMGTTSSLHF. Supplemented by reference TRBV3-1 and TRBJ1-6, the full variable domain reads DTAVSQTPKYLVTQMGNDKSIKCEQNLGHDTMYWYKQDSKKFLKIMFSYNNKELIINETVPNRFSPKSPDKAHLNLHINSLELGDSAVYFCASSQAMGTTSSLHFGNGTRLTVT.

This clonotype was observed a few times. CDR3 residues: CSAHRDFEQYF. The DNA for the CDR3 is TGCAGTGCTCATAGGGACTTCGAGCAGTACTTC. The chain has TRBV20-1 and TRBJ2-7; D might be TRBD2 (6 bases). CDR1 and CDR2 from the germline V gene are DFQATT and SNEGSKA (reference sequence). Trimming removed 5 bases at V and 6 bases at J, with 11 bases between. The CDR3 extends over 11 amino acids.

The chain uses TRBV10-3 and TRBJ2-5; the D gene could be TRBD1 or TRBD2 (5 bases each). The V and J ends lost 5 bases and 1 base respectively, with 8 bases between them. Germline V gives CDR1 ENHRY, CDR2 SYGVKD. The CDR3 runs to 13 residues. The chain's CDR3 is CAISRGSQETQYF. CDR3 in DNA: TGTGCCATCAGTCGGGGCAGCCAAGAGACCCAGTACTTC.

CDR3 amino acids: CASRQGQETQYF. CDR3 in DNA: TGTGCCAGCAGGCAGGGACAAGAGACCCAGTACTTC. The V gene is TRBV2, the J gene TRBJ2-5, with D possibly being TRBD1 (5 bases). CDR1 and CDR2 from the germline V gene are SNHLY and FYNNEI. There are 12 residues in the CDR3. Trimming took 6 bases from V and 2 from J, leaving 7 bases between them.

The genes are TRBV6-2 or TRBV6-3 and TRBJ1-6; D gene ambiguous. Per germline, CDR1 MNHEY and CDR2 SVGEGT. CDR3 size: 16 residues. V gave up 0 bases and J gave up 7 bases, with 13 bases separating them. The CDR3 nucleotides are TGTGCCAGCAGTTACTCGACGGCGGGAAGAAATTCACCCCTCCACTTT. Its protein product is CASSYSTAGRNSPLHF.

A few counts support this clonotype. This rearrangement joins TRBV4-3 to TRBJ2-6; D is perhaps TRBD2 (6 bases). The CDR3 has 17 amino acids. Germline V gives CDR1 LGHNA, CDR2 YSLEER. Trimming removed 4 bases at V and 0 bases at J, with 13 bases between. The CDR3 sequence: CASSRMGGYSGANVLTF. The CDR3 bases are TGCGCCAGCAGCCGAATGGGGGGATACTCTGGGGCCAACGTCCTGACTTTC.